Listed below are T cell receptor beta chains from one sample, sequenced in a study of Ad26.COV2.S vaccination and SARS-CoV-2 variants. Clones were read by immunoSEQ multiplex PCR, and TCRdb kept only the in-frame ones, dropping some. The sample includes roughly 320,000 clones, more than 70% seen only once; the top ten take 1.9%. The sample consisted of peripheral blood, taken in a trial of Ad26.COV2.S vaccine versus placebo. The origin of the receptors is a person aged 18-60 years who received the Ad26.COV2.S COVID-19 vaccine or a placebo. CDR3s include the opening cysteine and the closing phenylalanine or tryptophan. A clone size is listed for some rows: how often the clone was seen (once, few, many), or a class if it is expanded.

V: TRBV5-6; size: .; J: TRBJ2-5; CDR3: CASSSSGRTGMVTQYF
V: TRBV4-3; size: .; J: TRBJ1-1; CDR3: CASSQSDRNTEAFF
V: TRBV7-6; size: .; J: TRBJ2-3; CDR3: CASSLPRQVASTDTQYF
V: TRBV10-3; size: .; J: TRBJ2-2; CDR3: CAIALRDTGAWELFF
V: TRBV28; size: .; J: TRBJ1-2; CDR3: CASDTPGANYGYTF
V: TRBV2; size: .; J: TRBJ1-5; CDR3: CASDPWIPGNQPQHF
V: TRBV6-2/TRBV6-3; size: .; J: TRBJ1-5; CDR3: CASSPIDRRALQPQHF
V: TRBV18; size: .; J: TRBJ2-1; CDR3: CASSPRASSPSYNEQFF
V: TRBV2; size: .; J: TRBJ2-7; CDR3: CASARSYSYEQYF
V: TRBV15; size: .; J: TRBJ1-5; CDR3: CATSRGTGINQPQHF
V: TRBV7-3; size: .; J: TRBJ1-2; CDR3: CASSPDREALGYTF
V: TRBV6-6; size: .; J: TRBJ2-3; CDR3: CASSYWGPNLADTQYF
V: TRBV7-9; size: .; J: TRBJ1-5; CDR3: CASSIDTGGQPQHF
V: TRBV29-1; size: once; J: TRBJ1-1; CDR3: CSVEGAWTGRNTEAFF
V: TRBV30; size: .; J: TRBJ2-2; CDR3: CAWSLGGPGTGELFF
V: TRBV3-1/TRBV3-2; size: .; J: TRBJ2-3; CDR3: CASSQGWGFTDTQYF
V: TRBV6-1; size: .; J: TRBJ1-4; CDR3: CASSEAIGLGEKLFF
V: TRBV5-1; size: .; J: TRBJ2-1; CDR3: CASTLAYVEYNEQFF
V: TRBV15; size: .; J: TRBJ2-3; CDR3: CATSREQTVTDTQYF
V: TRBV3-1/TRBV3-2; size: few; J: TRBJ2-2; CDR3: CASSQALATGELFF
V: TRBV7-9; size: .; J: TRBJ2-1; CDR3: CASRLAAPGQGRHNEQFF
V: TRBV5-4; size: .; J: TRBJ1-2; CDR3: CASSSLLAGGYGYTF
V: TRBV9; size: .; J: TRBJ2-4; CDR3: CASSSMREAKNIQYF
V: TRBV6-2/TRBV6-3; size: .; J: TRBJ1-6; CDR3: CASSYQGISNSPLHF
V: TRBV5-6; size: .; J: TRBJ2-7; CDR3: CASSLPGINEQYF
V: TRBV27; size: .; J: TRBJ2-3; CDR3: CASSLAGISQYF
V: TRBV6-2/TRBV6-3; size: few; J: TRBJ2-7; CDR3: CASSYRTDPMEQYF
V: TRBV4-3; size: .; J: TRBJ1-1; CDR3: CASSQDRQGRTEAFF
V: TRBV27; size: .; J: TRBJ2-7; CDR3: CASRQGLLYEQYF
V: TRBV29-1; size: .; J: TRBJ2-3; CDR3: CSARWGPADTQYF
V: TRBV6-1; size: .; J: TRBJ2-1; CDR3: CASSDPRTSGGEQFF
V: TRBV6-6; size: .; J: TRBJ1-3; CDR3: CASSLGQGASGNTIYF
V: TRBV4-1; size: .; J: TRBJ2-7; CDR3: CASSPEKGLAGAYEQYF
V: TRBV6-6; size: .; J: TRBJ2-1; CDR3: CASMAGLVNNEQFF
V: TRBV9; size: once; J: TRBJ2-3; CDR3: CASSVAGGSSTDTQYF
V: TRBV12-3/TRBV12-4; size: .; J: TRBJ1-1; CDR3: CASSLPNTEAFF
V: TRBV4-3; size: .; J: TRBJ1-2; CDR3: CASSQDTGQGRSGYTF
V: TRBV6-5; size: .; J: TRBJ1-2; CDR3: CASRPTGDYGYTF
V: TRBV2; size: few; J: TRBJ2-2; CDR3: CASSEKFWGGSGELFF
V: TRBV2; size: once; J: TRBJ2-1; CDR3: CASRPNPRGFLFF
V: TRBV14; size: once; J: TRBJ2-7; CDR3: CASAVSQGSYEQYF
V: TRBV5-1; size: .; J: TRBJ2-1; CDR3: CASTRGTSGGSPSYNEQFF
V: TRBV7-3; size: .; J: TRBJ2-3; CDR3: CASSQTGGAKDTQYF
V: TRBV7-2; size: many; J: TRBJ2-7; CDR3: CASSGMGQFFDEQYF